The clone carrying this TCR beta chain was detected only a few times. Its matching antigen is unknown. A process of 5'RACE template switching, which added a universal primer site and UMIs, was used to make TCR cDNA. TCRdb re-derived calls from the 5' RACE reads in MiXCR, one entry per CDR3 protein. Of 250,000 to 300,000 distinct CDR3 sequences in the sample, around 4.9% were seen once. This sample was taken from a study of T cells after yellow fever vaccination. Study results and limitations: The secondary T-cell response peaked on day 5, not day 15, but was weaker. A large majority of primary-vaccination clones showed up again after the booster (approximately 96% CD4, 75% to 90% CD8). Abundant clonotypes from the bulk population could have been carried over as contaminants into FACS-sorted repertoires.

There are 15 residues in the CDR3. In germline, CDR1 is KGHSH, CDR2 LQKENI. V lost 3 bases, J lost 6 bases, and 10 bases stayed unmatched. The V call is TRBV18, the J call TRBJ2-7; 8 bases agree with TRBD1. This TCR was sampled from a man in his late teens or twenties who received the YFV17D yellow fever vaccine. This material consisted of CD4+ T cells sorted from PBMCs, taken on the day of the yellow fever booster vaccination. CDR3 amino acids: CASSPQAGGRGEQYF. In DNA, the CDR3 is TGTGCCAGCTCACCTCAGGCAGGGGGCAGGGGCGAGCAGTACTTC.